The 14 T cell receptor beta chains listed next were all sequenced from one sample in a study of blood T cell repertoires in COVID-19. Data came from immunoSEQ multiplex PCR; TCRdb stores just in-frame clones and leaves some out. Of about 130,000 clones in the sample, roughly 84% were seen once. The sample consisted of peripheral blood. Receptor source: a woman between 25 and 40 years old who had recovered from COVID-19.

CDR3 in amino acids: CASSSAGSYQPQHF. DNA for the CDR3: TGTGCCAGCAGTTCCGCAGGGTCATACCAGCCCCAGCATTTT. The chain carries TRBV28 and TRBJ1-5; possible D gene TRBD1, 5 bases. The CDR3 contains 14 residues. Per germline, CDR1 MDHEN and CDR2 SYDVKM. The ends were cut back, 4 bases at V and 7 bases at J, with 14 bases in the middle.

The chain links TRBV11-3 to TRBJ2-2; 10 positions agree with TRBD2. CDR1 is SGHNT, CDR2 YENEEA, per germline. The length of the CDR3 is 15 residues. V was clipped by 5 bases and J by 8 bases; unmatched bases: 8. The CDR3 region is CASSPVASGSGELFF. The CDR3 DNA reads TGTGCCAGCAGCCCCGTGGCTAGCGGGAGTGGGGAGCTGTTTTTT. Drawing the rest from reference TRBV11-3 and TRBJ2-2, the complete variable domain is EAGVVQSPRYKIIEKKQPVAFWCNPISGHNTLYWYLQNLGQGPELLIRYENEEAVDDSQLPKDRFSAERLKGVDSTLKIQPAELGDSAVYLCASSPVASGSGELFFGEGSRLTVL.

The chain couples TRBV2 to TRBJ1-5, with a possible D match to TRBD1 (6 bases). CDR1 and CDR2 (germline): SNHLY, FYNNEI. This CDR3 is 14 amino acids long. The ends were cut back, 7 bases at V and 6 bases at J, with 16 bases in the middle. Here the CDR3 DNA reads TGTGCCAGCAAGGAAGAGAGGGGGGGTCAGCCCCAGCATTTT. Translating gives CASKEERGGQPQHF. The entire variable domain, with the rest obtained from reference TRBV2 and TRBJ1-5, is as follows: EPEVTQTPSHQVTQMGQEVILRCVPISNHLYFYWYRQILGQKVEFLVSFYNNEISEKSEIFDDQFSVERPDGSNFTLKIRSTKLEDSAMYFCASKEERGGQPQHFGDGTRLSIL.

The V call is TRBV3-1 (or the pseudogene TRBV3-2), the J call TRBJ2-7; the match to TRBD1 covers 7 bases. With 1 base clipped from V and 3 bases from J, the junction kept 9 bases outside the gene matches. The germline V gene has CDR1 LGHDT and CDR2 YNNKEL (reference sequence). The CDR3 has 16 residues. The CDR3 sequence: CASSQVGGRGNYEQYF. In nucleotides, the CDR3 is TGTGCCAGCAGCCAAGTAGGAGGCAGGGGGAACTACGAGCAGTACTTC.

This clone appeared a single time. The chain combines TRBV11-2 with TRBJ2-1; TRBD1 is a possible D gene (6 bases). The germline gives CDR1 SGHAT, CDR2 FQNNGV. V was cut by 2 bases and J by 4 bases, with 15 bases left in between. The CDR3 has 16 residues. This CDR3 reads CASSLRGQHSYNEQFF. The CDR3 region has the DNA TGTGCCAGCAGCTTAAGAGGACAGCACTCATACAATGAGCAGTTCTTC. The whole variable domain, filled in from reference TRBV11-2 and TRBJ2-1, reads EAGVAQSPRYKIIEKRQSVAFWCNPISGHATLYWYQQILGQGPKLLIQFQNNGVVDDSQLPKDRFSAERLKGVDSTLKIQPAKLEDSAVYLCASSLRGQHSYNEQFFGPGTRLTVL.

The V call is TRBV7-9, the J call TRBJ2-3; D is unresolved. CDR1 is SEHNR, CDR2 FQNEAQ, per germline (reference sequence). V lost 1 base to trimming and J lost 1 base, with 9 bases between them. The CDR3 spans 15 residues. The CDR3 nucleotides are TGTGCCAGCAGCTTAGGTCTCCCAGGCACAGATACGCAGTATTTT. Translation: CASSLGLPGTDTQYF.

This clone was found a few times. DNA of the CDR3: TGTGCCAGCTCCCAAGCGGGGGGGCGGAATGAGCAGTTCTTC. As protein: CASSQAGGRNEQFF. This chain uses TRBV18 with TRBJ2-1, with 10 bases fitting TRBD2. Germline V gives CDR1 KGHSH, CDR2 LQKENI. The CDR3 extends over 14 amino acids. Trimming removed 6 bases from V and 7 bases from J; junction bases left unmatched: 6.

The table lists this clone with a count of one. The V and J genes are TRBV6-5 and TRBJ2-1, with a tentative D call TRBD2 (6 bases). Germline assignment: CDR1 MNHEY and CDR2 SVGAGI. The CDR3 totals 16 residues. V lost 2 bases, J lost 7 bases, and 18 bases lay in between. The CDR3 is CASSYRGVAGGNEQFF. The DNA for the CDR3 is TGTGCCAGCAGTTACAGGGGCGTAGCTGGGGGGAATGAGCAGTTCTTC.

The chain combines TRBV6-1 with TRBJ2-2; 7 bases are a match to TRBD2. There are 16 residues in the CDR3. Germline CDR1 reads MNHNS; CDR2 reads SASEGT. The junction had 9 bases not matched to a gene; V was cut back by 4 bases and J by 4 bases. Here the CDR3 reads CASSGVGLTLTGELFF. The CDR3, as DNA: TGTGCCAGCAGTGGGGTGGGACTAACCCTCACCGGGGAGCTGTTTTTT.

The chain carries TRBV6-6 and TRBJ2-2; D gene uncertain. V was cut by 0 bases and J by 5 bases, with 7 bases left in between. The CDR3 contains 14 residues. The germline CDR1 and CDR2 sequences are MNHNY and SVGAGI (reference sequence). Here the CDR3 reads CASSYSSVTGELFF. DNA for the CDR3: TGTGCCAGCAGTTACTCATCAGTAACCGGGGAGCTGTTTTTT.

The rearrangement joins TRBV2 to TRBJ2-3; 9 nucleotides agree with TRBD1. CDR3 length equals 15 residues. V shed 5 bases and J 5 bases; nucleotides not matched to a gene: 8. Per the germline V gene, CDR1 is SNHLY and CDR2 is FYNNEI. The DNA for the CDR3 is TGTGCCAGCAGTAGGCCGGGACAGGGATTAGATACGCAGTATTTT. Translated, it gives CASSRPGQGLDTQYF.

The chain recombines TRBV6-1 with TRBJ1-4; possible D gene TRBD1, 6 bases. CDR3 size: 17 residues. Germline loops: CDR1 MNHNS, CDR2 SASEGT. Trimming left V 4 bases short and J 4 bases short, with 19 bases between. The CDR3 nucleotides read TGTGCCAGCAGTGTTGGGACATCGGCCTCGGGTAATGAAAAACTGTTTTTT. Its translation: CASSVGTSASGNEKLFF.

This CDR3 is CASSLSRDTNLVGGYTF. In DNA form, the CDR3 reads TGCGCCAGCAGCCTAAGCCGGGACACAAATTTGGTGGGTGGCTACACCTTC. The chain employs TRBV5-1 and TRBJ1-2; D perhaps matches TRBD1 (6 bases). CDR1 and CDR2 (germline): SGHRS, YFSETQ. The CDR3 sequence is 17 residues long. V was trimmed by 4 bases and J by 7 bases, leaving 26 bases between them.

This chain connects TRBV5-4 to TRBJ2-5, with D maybe TRBD2 (6 bases). Trimming stripped 4 bases from V and 4 bases from J, with 14 bases between. Germline assignment: CDR1 SGHNT and CDR2 YYREEE (reference sequence). This CDR3 has 14 residues. CDR3: CASSPAGSTETQYF. The CDR3, as DNA: TGTGCCAGCAGCCCCGCGGGATCTACAGAGACCCAGTACTTC.